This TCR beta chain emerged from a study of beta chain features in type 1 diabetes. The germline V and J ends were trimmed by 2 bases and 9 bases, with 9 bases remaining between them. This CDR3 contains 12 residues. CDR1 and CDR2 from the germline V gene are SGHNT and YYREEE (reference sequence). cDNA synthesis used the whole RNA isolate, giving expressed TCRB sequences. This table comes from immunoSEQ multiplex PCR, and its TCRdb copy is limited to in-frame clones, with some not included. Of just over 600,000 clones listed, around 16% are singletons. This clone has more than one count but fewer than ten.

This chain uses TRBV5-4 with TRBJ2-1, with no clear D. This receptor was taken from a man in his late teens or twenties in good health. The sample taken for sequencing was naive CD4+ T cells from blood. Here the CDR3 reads CASSFPQIEQFF. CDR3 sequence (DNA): TGTGCCAGCAGCTTCCCCCAGATTGAGCAGTTCTTC.